This entry features one TCR beta chain sequence. These data are taken from a study of shared clonotypes between healthy human individuals. Each sorted subset replicate got 200 ng genomic DNA, 30,000 or so genomes. Assay: immunoSEQ multiplex PCR; the TCRdb copy retains only in-frame clones and omits some. Here the sample spans about 600,000 clones, more than 95% being singletons. Germline CDR1 is MDHEN and CDR2 is SYDVKM. This CDR3 comprises 14 residues. Deletions cut 7 bases from V and 6 bases from J, with 16 bases between. Naive CD8 cells comprised CD45RO-negative, CCR7-positively selected cells, excluding terminally differentiated effector memory CD45RA+ cells. Every one of the donors was a Caucasian adult that lived in Nashville, Tennessee.

This chain connects TRBV28 to TRBJ1-5; D gene unclear. The origin of this receptor is a man aged 25-40 years in good health. Sequenced: naive CD8+ T cells sorted from blood. CDR3 sequence reads: CASKFQGLVQPQHF. CDR3 nucleotide sequence: TGTGCCAGCAAGTTTCAAGGGCTGGTTCAGCCCCAGCATTTT.